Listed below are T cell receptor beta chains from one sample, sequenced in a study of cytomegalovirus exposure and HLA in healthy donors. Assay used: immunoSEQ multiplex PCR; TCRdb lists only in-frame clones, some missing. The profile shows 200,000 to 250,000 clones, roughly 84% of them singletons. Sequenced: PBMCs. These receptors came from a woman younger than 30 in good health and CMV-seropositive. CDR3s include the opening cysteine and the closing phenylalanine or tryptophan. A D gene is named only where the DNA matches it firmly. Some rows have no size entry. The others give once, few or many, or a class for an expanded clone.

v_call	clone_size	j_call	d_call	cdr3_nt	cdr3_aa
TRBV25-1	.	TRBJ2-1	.	TGTGCCAGCAGTGAGGCCCACCTGAATGAGCAGTTCTTC	CASSEAHLNEQFF
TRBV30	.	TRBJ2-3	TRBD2	TGTGCCTGGAGAGGGGCTAGCGGGAGGGCCGCGCAGTATTTT	CAWRGASGRAAQYF
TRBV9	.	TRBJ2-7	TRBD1	TGTGCCAGCAGCGTGGGACAGGGGCCCTACGAGCAGTACTTC	CASSVGQGPYEQYF
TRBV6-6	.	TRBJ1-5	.	TGTGCCAGCGGGAACGGTGGAGGGCCCCAGCATTTT	CASGNGGGPQHF
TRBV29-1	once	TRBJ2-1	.	TGCAGCGTTGTGGGGGGACTGACGTTCAGCGAGCAGTTCTTC	CSVVGGLTFSEQFF
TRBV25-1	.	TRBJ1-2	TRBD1	TGTGCCAGCAGTGAACAAGGACAGGGGGCTGAAGGCTACACCTTC	CASSEQGQGAEGYTF
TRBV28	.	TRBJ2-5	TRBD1	TGTGCCAGCTCAGGGGGTCTAGAGACCCAGTACTTC	CASSGGLETQYF
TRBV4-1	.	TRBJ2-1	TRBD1	TGCGCCAGCAGCCAAGATACCTGGGACAGGGACAATGAGCAGTTCTTC	CASSQDTWDRDNEQFF
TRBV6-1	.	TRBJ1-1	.	TGTGCCAGCAGTGAATATAGAGGTGGAGACACTGAAGCTTTCTTT	CASSEYRGGDTEAFF
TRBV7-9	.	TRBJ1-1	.	TGTGCCAGCAGCTTAGTGGGCAGATTGAACACTGAAGCTTTCTTT	CASSLVGRLNTEAFF
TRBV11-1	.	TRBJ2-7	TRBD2	TGTGCCAGCAGCCCCCCCGGGACTAGCTACGAGCAGTACTTC	CASSPPGTSYEQYF
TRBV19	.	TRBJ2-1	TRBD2	TGTGCCAGTAGCAGGCGGTTGTATCGGTTAAGCGGGAGGCTCAACAATGAGCAGTTCTTC	CASSRRLYRLSGRLNNEQFF
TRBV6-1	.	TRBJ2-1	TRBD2	TGTGCCAGCAGGCGTATAGCGGGAGATTACAATGAGCAGTTCTTC	CASRRIAGDYNEQFF
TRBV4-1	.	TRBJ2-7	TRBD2	TGCGCCAGCAGCCAAGAGACTAGCGGGGCTTACGAGCAGTACTTC	CASSQETSGAYEQYF
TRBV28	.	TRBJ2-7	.	TGTGCCAGCAGTTTTGGTACGGGAAGCTCCTACGAGCAGTACTTC	CASSFGTGSSYEQYF
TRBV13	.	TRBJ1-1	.	TGTGCCAGCAGCTTAGGCGGGGGGCGAAGGACTGAAGCTTTCTTT	CASSLGGGRRTEAFF
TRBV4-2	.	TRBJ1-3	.	TGTGCCAGCAGCCAAGTTCTCTCTGGAAACACCATATATTTT	CASSQVLSGNTIYF
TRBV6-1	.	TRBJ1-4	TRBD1	TGTGCCAGCAGTGGGAGACAGGGAGACGTCATAGCAACTAATGAAAAACTGTTTTTT	CASSGRQGDVIATNEKLFF
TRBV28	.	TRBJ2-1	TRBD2	TGTGCCAGCAGCTGGGGGACTAGCGGGGATGAGCAGTTCTTC	CASSWGTSGDEQFF
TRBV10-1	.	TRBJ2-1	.	TGCGCCAGCAGTGACCGGGGGTTGTACAATGAGCAGTTCTTC	CASSDRGLYNEQFF
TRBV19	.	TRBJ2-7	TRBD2	TGTGCCAGTAGTATCGAGGGAGGGCCGAGGGAGCAGTACTTC	CASSIEGGPREQYF
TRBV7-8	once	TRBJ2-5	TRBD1	TGTGCCAGCACCGGGACAGAGAAAGAGACCCAGTACTTC	CASTGTEKETQYF
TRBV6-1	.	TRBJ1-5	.	TGTGCCAGCAGTGAAGGTCGGGATCTCGGAAGGAATCAGCCCCAGCATTTT	CASSEGRDLGRNQPQHF
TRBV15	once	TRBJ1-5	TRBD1	TGTGCCACCAGCAGACTGAGACAGGGGAAGAGTCAGCCCCAGCATTTT	CATSRLRQGKSQPQHF
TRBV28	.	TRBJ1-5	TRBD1	TGTGCCACCGCCGAGTTAGGGACAGGGAATCAGCCCCAGCATTTT	CATAELGTGNQPQHF
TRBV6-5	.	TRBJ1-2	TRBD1	TGTGCCAGCAGTTACTCTACAGGGGGCGGAGGCTACACCTTC	CASSYSTGGGGYTF
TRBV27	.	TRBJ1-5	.	TGTGCCAGCAGTTCAGGGGCGAACAATCAGCCCCAGCATTTT	CASSSGANNQPQHF
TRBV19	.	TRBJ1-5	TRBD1	TGTGCCAGTAGTATAAGGGACAGTGCGAATCAGCCCCAGCATTTT	CASSIRDSANQPQHF
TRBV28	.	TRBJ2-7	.	TGTGCCAGCAGCCCAAGACGGTACGGAGCACCCTACGAGCAGTACTTC	CASSPRRYGAPYEQYF
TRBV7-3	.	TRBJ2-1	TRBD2	TGTGCCAGCAGCCCGCGACTAGCGGGACGCAATGAGCAGTTCTTC	CASSPRLAGRNEQFF
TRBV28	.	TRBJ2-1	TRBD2	TGTGCCAGCAGTACAATCCTGGGGTGGCGGGAGGCCTCATACAATGAGCAGTTCTTC	CASSTILGWREASYNEQFF